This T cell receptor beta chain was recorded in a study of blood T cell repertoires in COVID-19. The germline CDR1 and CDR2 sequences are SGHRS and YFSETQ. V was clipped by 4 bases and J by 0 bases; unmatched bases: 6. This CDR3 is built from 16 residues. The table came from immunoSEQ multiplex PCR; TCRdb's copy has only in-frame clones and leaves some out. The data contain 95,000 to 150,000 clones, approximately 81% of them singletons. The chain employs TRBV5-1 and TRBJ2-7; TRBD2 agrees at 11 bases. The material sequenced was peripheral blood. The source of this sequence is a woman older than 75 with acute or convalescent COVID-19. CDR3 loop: CASSPMTSGVSYEQYF. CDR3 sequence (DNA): TGCGCCAGCAGCCCCATGACTAGCGGGGTCTCCTACGAGCAGTACTTC.